The clone carrying this TCR beta chain was observed a single time. The data belong to a study of OX40 agonist ivuxolimab in advanced cancers. TCRdb's copy holds only in-frame clones and misses some; the assay was immunoSEQ multiplex PCR. The profile shows some 90,000 clones, roughly 93% of them singletons. The sequence came from an adult with an advanced solid tumor such as melanoma, head and neck, liver or kidney cancer. The sequencing used CD4+ or CD8+ T cells sorted from blood, collected in a trial of the OX40 agonist ivuxolimab.

The CDR3 DNA sequence: TGTGCCAGCAGTGGGTTCGTTGAAGCTTTCTTT. Residues: CASSGFVEAFF. The J gene is TRBJ1-1, the V gene TRBV2, with D hard to call. The CDR3 sequence is 11 residues long. Germline CDR1 reads SNHLY; CDR2 reads FYNNEI. The V end was cut by 4 bases, the J end by 7 bases, with 7 bases between.